These 2 T cell receptor beta chains share one sample of origin, sequenced in a study of T-cell reconstitution after alpha-beta-depleted transplantation in children (TCRdb year 2016). Libraries were built with PCR. The sample was run on an Illumina HiSeq 2500. TCR libraries were prepared with molecular barcoding, using unique molecular identifiers to normalize TCRbeta repertoire quantification. TCRdb reworked the public reads: Q25 trimming with fastp, MiXCR clone assembly, productive beta chains retained. A single entry per CDR3 protein holds the most common genes and DNA from its merged rows. The sample table contains hundreds of thousands of distinct CDR3 sequences; only one count was recorded for 20% to 30% of them. The top ten constitute more than 4.5% of the sample. Interpreted using the paper, the treatment or condition label stands for: allogeneic hematopoietic cell transplantation with graft depleted of TCRalphabeta T cells and CD19 B cells.

The material was PBMCs, mostly from graft donor cells, obtained 360 days after TCRalphabeta/CD19-depleted stem cell transplant. The receptor source for this set is a female patient younger than 10 who had a stem cell transplant for congenital amegakaryocytic thrombocytopenia, so the T cells may come from the graft donor.

V and J are TRBV5-1 and TRBJ1-4, with a weak D call TRBD1 (5 bases). V was clipped by 5 bases and J by 10 bases, with 18 bases between them. CDR1 SGHRS and CDR2 YFSETQ come from the germline V gene. This CDR3 region has 14 residues. The DNA of the CDR3 is TGCGCCAGCAGGGAGGCACAGGCTAGCGGAAAACTGTTTTTT. It translates to CASREAQASGKLFF.

J is TRBJ2-3 and V is TRBV12-3 or TRBV12-4; possible D gene TRBD2, 5 bases. Trimming pared 7 bases from V and 1 base from J, leaving 12 bases between. This CDR3 region has 14 residues. The DNA for the CDR3 is TGTGCCAGCACAGCGGTCTTGGGCACAGATACGCAGTATTTT. The encoded protein is CASTAVLGTDTQYF.